A single sample is the source of the 14 T cell receptor beta chains below, sequenced in a study of blood T cell repertoires in COVID-19. The repertoire was sequenced with immunoSEQ multiplex PCR; TCRdb's copy has only in-frame clones and lacks some. The repertoire holds nearly 110,000 clones, with approximately 88% as singletons. The sequenced material came from peripheral blood. Every receptor here comes from a man aged 40-55 years with active or convalescent COVID-19.

The chain employs TRBV6-2 or TRBV6-3 and TRBJ2-7; 9 positions agree with TRBD2. CDR3 length equals 15 residues. CDR1 and CDR2 (germline): MNHEY, SVGEGT. Trimming removed 3 bases from V and 2 bases from J; junction bases left unmatched: 5. The CDR3 DNA is TGTGCCAGCAGTTATTTGGGACTAGCAGCCTACGAGCAGTACTTC. Its protein product is CASSYLGLAAYEQYF.

The chain has TRBV6-5 and TRBJ2-7, with unresolved D. Between the trimmed V and J ends, which lost 0 bases and 1 base, there was a span of 10 bases. The CDR3 contains 15 residues. The germline gives CDR1 MNHEY, CDR2 SVGAGI. CDR3: CASSYSETPSYEQYF. The CDR3 DNA is TGTGCCAGCAGTTACTCGGAGACTCCTTCCTACGAGCAGTACTTC.

The V and J genes are TRBV6-5 and TRBJ1-3; D is uncertain. The CDR3 spans 16 residues. Germline V CDR1 and CDR2: MNHEY, SVGAGI. Between the trimmed V and J ends, which lost 2 bases and 1 base, there was a span of 12 bases. The CDR3 here is CASSYPRSGSGNTIYF. In DNA form, the CDR3 reads TGTGCCAGCAGTTACCCTAGAAGTGGGTCTGGAAACACCATATATTTT.

The chain combines TRBV11-2 with TRBJ2-1; D unresolved. Trimming removed 6 bases at V and 2 bases at J, with 14 bases between. The CDR3 totals 15 residues. The germline V gene encodes CDR1 SGHAT and CDR2 FQNNGV. The CDR3, as DNA: TGTGCCAGCAGTCCGCCAGCGTCGACCTACAATGAGCAGTTCTTC. Its protein product is CASSPPASTYNEQFF.

The rearrangement joins TRBV5-1 to TRBJ1-2; TRBD1 aligns across 8 bases. Per the germline V gene, CDR1 is SGHRS and CDR2 is YFSETQ. The V and J ends lost 4 bases and 4 bases, in that order; junction bases with no gene match: 12. This CDR3 spans 16 amino acids. CDR3 DNA: TGCGCCAGCAGCCCACAGCCGGGACAGGATGCCTATGGCTACACCTTC. Translated, it gives CASSPQPGQDAYGYTF.

In nucleotides, the CDR3 is TGCGCCAGCAGCCAAGATTCGGCAGGCTGGGCACCCCTCCACTTT. Amino acid sequence: CASSQDSAGWAPLHF. The chain has TRBV4-3 and TRBJ1-6, with D uncertain. The CDR3 runs 15 residues. V lost 0 bases and J 11 bases, leaving 14 bases between the germline ends. In germline, CDR1 is LGHNA, CDR2 YSLEER.

The rearrangement links TRBV28 to TRBJ2-1; D is uncertain. Germline assignment: CDR1 MDHEN and CDR2 SYDVKM. Trimming stripped 2 bases from V and 8 bases from J, with 10 bases between. The CDR3 loop spans 13 amino acids. CDR3 loop: CASSLGESYEQFF. The CDR3 DNA reads TGTGCCAGCAGTTTAGGAGAATCCTATGAGCAGTTCTTC.

The chain combines TRBV6-6 with TRBJ1-4, with D uncertain. This CDR3 has 14 residues. Germline V lookup: CDR1 MNHNY, CDR2 SVGAGI (reference sequence). V was pared by 2 bases and J by 1 base, with 5 bases between. In nucleotides, the CDR3 is TGTGCCAGCAGTTACCGGGTAACTAATGAAAAACTGTTTTTT. Encoded protein: CASSYRVTNEKLFF.

This sequence joins TRBV9 and TRBJ2-2, with D unresolved. This CDR3 comprises 13 residues. Germline V gives CDR1 SGDLS, CDR2 YYNGEE. V was pared by 4 bases and J by 4 bases, with 8 bases between. The CDR3 is CASSRPGTGELFF. Here the CDR3 DNA reads TGTGCCAGCAGCCGCCCGGGCACCGGGGAGCTGTTTTTT.

The J gene is TRBJ2-1, the V gene TRBV5-5; a possible D gene is TRBD1 (5 bases). The length of the CDR3 is 13 residues. Germline CDR1 SGHKS, CDR2 YYEKEE (reference sequence). V was cut by 2 bases and J by 12 bases, with 15 bases left in between. CDR3 loop: CASSFRPPQGQFF. The CDR3 DNA reads as TGTGCCAGCAGCTTTAGACCCCCCCAGGGGCAGTTCTTC.

The V gene is TRBV6-2 or TRBV6-3, the J gene TRBJ1-5; maybe TRBD1 (5 bases). The ends were cut back, 4 bases at V and 0 bases at J, with 16 bases in the middle. This CDR3 contains 17 residues. The germline gives CDR1 MNHEY, CDR2 SVGEGT. The CDR3 bases are TGTGCCAGCAGTTGGGGGAGGGCAGGGTATAGCAATCAGCCCCAGCATTTT. This encodes CASSWGRAGYSNQPQHF.

The rearrangement links TRBV5-1 to TRBJ1-5, with TRBD1 as a possible D gene (5 bases). CDR3 size: 14 residues. Germline V gene lookup returns CDR1 SGHRS and CDR2 YFSETQ. The V end was cut by 4 bases, the J end by 3 bases, with 11 bases between. CDR3 in amino acids: CASSPGGANQPQHF. The CDR3 DNA sequence: TGCGCCAGCAGCCCCGGGGGTGCCAATCAGCCCCAGCATTTT. The variable domain in full, completed from reference TRBV5-1 and TRBJ1-5, reads KAGVTQTPRYLIKTRGQQVTLSCSPISGHRSVSWYQQTPGQGLQFLFEYFSETQRNKGNFPGRFSGRQFSNSRSEMNVSTLELGDSALYLCASSPGGANQPQHFGDGTRLSIL.

This clone showed up just once. The gene calls are TRBV3-1 (or the pseudogene TRBV3-2) and TRBJ2-1; 13 bases align to TRBD2. Germline V CDR1 and CDR2: LGHDT, YNNKEL (reference sequence). The CDR3 has 18 amino acids. J gave up 3 bases and V 4 bases, and 9 bases lay outside the gene matches. The CDR3 region is CASSRPGLAGPVYNEQFF. The CDR3 DNA is TGTGCCAGCAGCCGCCCGGGACTAGCGGGACCCGTCTACAATGAGCAGTTCTTC.

The CDR3 sequence is CASSVASGTASYEQYF. Here the CDR3 DNA reads TGTGCCAGCAGCGTAGCCAGCGGGACCGCCTCCTACGAGCAGTACTTC. The rearrangement joins TRBV9 to TRBJ2-7, with 7 bases that match TRBD2. The CDR3 has 16 amino acids. Trimming took 0 bases from V and 0 from J; bases not matched to a gene: 6. The germline CDR1 and CDR2 sequences are SGDLS and YYNGEE.